The 14 T cell receptor beta chains reported below all come from one sample, sequenced in a study of cytomegalovirus exposure and HLA in healthy donors. It was with 60 Vbeta and 13 Jbeta primers that the PCR ran. Only in-frame clones appear in the TCRdb table, and some are missing; sequencing was by immunoSEQ multiplex PCR. The sample has some 110,000 clones; about 70% are singletons. Sequences were obtained from PBMCs. These receptor sequences come from a woman aged 55-69 years in good health and CMV-seropositive.

This clone was counted once. V is TRBV4-3 and J is TRBJ1-5; possibly TRBD1 for D (6 bases). Germline CDR1 and CDR2: LGHNA and YSLEER. The CDR3 sequence is 15 residues long. V lost 1 base and J 5 bases, leaving 12 bases between the germline ends. This CDR3 reads CASSQGLGGDQPQHF. Written as DNA, the CDR3 is TGCGCCAGCAGCCAAGGCCTAGGGGGGGATCAGCCCCAGCATTTT.

This chain links TRBV9 with TRBJ1-1; D unclear. In germline, CDR1 is SGDLS, CDR2 YYNGEE. The CDR3 runs 14 residues. Trimming took 0 bases from V and 5 from J, leaving 11 bases between them. CDR3 nucleotides: TGTGCCAGCAGCGTAGATCCCAGGCAAACTGAAGCTTTCTTT. This sequence encodes CASSVDPRQTEAFF.

The rearrangement joins TRBV7-7 to TRBJ2-5, with 8 nucleotides matching TRBD2. CDR3 size: 15 residues. CDR1 and CDR2 (germline): SSHAT, FNYEAQ (reference sequence). The junction had 6 bases not matched to a gene; V was cut back by 5 bases and J by 1 base. The CDR3 sequence is CASSPGGALQETQYF. DNA for the CDR3: TGTGCCAGCAGCCCCGGGGGGGCCCTCCAAGAGACCCAGTACTTC. The complete variable domain, with remaining parts taken from reference TRBV7-7 and TRBJ2-5, reads GAGVSQSPRYKVTKRGQDVTLRCDPISSHATLYWYQQALGQGPEFLTYFNYEAQPDKSGLPSDRFSAERPEGSISTLTIQRTEQRDSAMYRCASSPGGALQETQYFGPGTRLLVL.

About this clone itself: An end of the junction does not agree with germline; a read error may underlie this. The J gene is TRBJ1-1, the V gene TRBV5-6; the D gene is possibly TRBD1 (6 bases). There are 15 residues in the CDR3. In germline, CDR1 is SGHDT, CDR2 YYEEEE. Here the CDR3 DNA reads TGTGCCAGCAGCTTGCTAGGACAGATGAAGACTGAAGCTTTCTTT. Translating gives CASSLLGQMKTEAFF.

This clone was recorded once. V usage is TRBV7-2 and J usage is TRBJ2-1; 7 nucleotides match TRBD1. From germline, CDR1 is SGHTA and CDR2 FQGNSA. CDR3 length: 14 amino acids. The ends lost 7 bases at V and 5 bases at J; junction bases unmatched: 8. CDR3 nucleotide sequence: TGTGCCAGCAAGGTCGGGACAGAAAACAATGAGCAGTTCTTC. Translated: CASKVGTENNEQFF.

The rearrangement joins TRBV5-6 to TRBJ2-2; D is perhaps TRBD1 (6 bases). CDR3 length equals 16 residues. Germline V gene data show CDR1 as SGHDT and CDR2 as YYEEEE. Trimming removed 1 base from V and 5 bases from J, with 15 bases in between. CDR3 DNA: TGTGCCAGCAGCTTGTTTGCAGGGGCTGGGACCGGGGAGCTGTTTTTT. As protein: CASSLFAGAGTGELFF.

The table lists this clone with a count of one. V gene TRBV19 combines with J gene TRBJ2-1; the D gene is possibly TRBD1 (5 bases). From germline, CDR1 is LNHDA and CDR2 SQIVND (reference sequence). This CDR3 comprises 16 residues. V was trimmed by 6 bases and J by 3 bases, leaving 18 bases between them. CDR3 sequence (DNA): TGTGCCAGTAGCTCTCTTGACAGTTTTTTCTACAATGAGCAGTTCTTC. This sequence encodes CASSSLDSFFYNEQFF.

This clone was seen more than once but under ten times. The chain carries TRBV4-3 and TRBJ2-2, with a weak D call TRBD2 (7 bases). CDR1 and CDR2 from the germline V gene are LGHNA and YSLEER. The ends were cut back, 7 bases at V and 7 bases at J, with 13 bases in the middle. The CDR3 has 13 residues. The CDR3 coding sequence is TGCGCCAGCAAGGGGGGGGTGGGCGGGGAGCTGTTTTTT. Protein product: CASKGGVGGELFF.

This clone was counted a few times. This chain links TRBV6-5 with TRBJ1-5; 7 bases fit TRBD1. The CDR3 is made up of 14 amino acids. After removal of 6 bases from V and 4 bases from J, the junction contained 6 bases not matched to a gene. Looked up from germline, CDR1 is MNHEY and CDR2 is SVGAGI. In DNA form, the CDR3 reads TGTGCCAGCAGCGCCGGACAGGAGAATCAGCCCCAGCATTTT. It encodes CASSAGQENQPQHF.

Points on this clone: An end of the junction does not agree with germline; a read error may underlie this. V gene TRBV11-2 combines with J gene TRBJ1-3, with D possibly being TRBD1 (5 bases). Germline lookup yields CDR1 SGHAT and CDR2 FQNNGV. The CDR3 consists of 15 residues. CDR3 residues: CASSPGGPSENTIYF. The CDR3 nucleotides read TGTGCCAGCAGCCCCGGGGGACCATCTGAAAACACCATATATTTT.

CDR3 bases: TGCGCCAGCAGCCGACTTTGGACTAGCAATGAGCAGTTCTTC. Translation gives CASSRLWTSNEQFF. The chain couples TRBV23-1 to TRBJ2-1; TRBD2 agrees at 7 bases. TRBV23-1 is an ORF for which the function is uncertain. The CDR3 has 14 residues. Trimming cost V 6 bases and J 6 bases; bases outside gene matches: 8.

This rearrangement joins TRBV18 to TRBJ2-2; 8 nucleotides agree with TRBD1. The CDR3 runs to 16 residues. J gave up 4 bases and V 0 bases, and 4 bases lay outside the gene matches. The V gene's germline CDR1 is KGHSH and CDR2 LQKENI. The CDR3 sequence: CASSPPGTGLTGELFF. The CDR3 DNA reads as TGTGCCAGCTCACCACCCGGGACAGGTCTCACCGGGGAGCTGTTTTTT.

The CDR3 protein is CATLRTGALNGGYTF. CDR3 nucleotides: TGTGCCACGCTCAGGACAGGGGCATTAAATGGTGGCTACACCTTC. The chain couples TRBV5-4 to TRBJ1-2, with TRBD1 matching over 9 bases. The germline V gene has CDR1 SGHNT and CDR2 YYREEE (reference sequence). After removal of 9 bases from V and 7 bases from J, the junction contained 16 bases not matched to a gene. CDR3 length: 15 residues.

The V and J genes are TRBV29-1 and TRBJ1-2; TRBD1 matches at 8 bases. The CDR3 sequence is 14 residues long. The V gene's germline CDR1 is SQVTM and CDR2 ANQGSEA. With 3 bases clipped from V and 5 bases from J, the junction kept 8 bases outside the gene matches. In DNA form, the CDR3 reads TGCAGCGTTGACAGGGGGCAGGGGGCTTATGGCTACACCTTC. Its protein is CSVDRGQGAYGYTF. Supplemented by reference TRBV29-1 and TRBJ1-2, the full variable domain reads SAVISQKPSRDICQRGTSLTIQCQVDSQVTMMFWYRQQPGQSLTLIATANQGSEATYESGFVIDKFPISRPNLTFSTLTVSNMSPEDSSIYLCSVDRGQGAYGYTFGSGTRLTVV.